This T cell receptor beta chain was identified during a study of cytotoxic CD8 clonotypes in ibrutinib-treated CLL. Sequencing used immunoSEQ multiplex PCR; TCRdb keeps in-frame clones, though not all of them. This sample yields around 200,000 clones, of which approximately 75% are seen a single time; 9.5% to 12% belongs to the top ten. Per germline, CDR1 MNHNS and CDR2 SASEGT. CDR3 length: 17 amino acids. Losses at the gene ends were 3 bases for V and 5 bases for J; bases not matched to a gene: 11. Material: PBMCs, obtained after 12 months of ibrutinib treatment. The chain combines TRBV6-1 with TRBJ2-7; TRBD1 matches 12 bases. This TCR was recovered from a human donor with chronic lymphocytic leukemia. The CDR3 coding sequence is TGTGCCAGCAGTGACGGGACAGGGGGCAGTCGAGCCCACGAGCAGTACTTC. It yields the protein CASSDGTGGSRAHEQYF.